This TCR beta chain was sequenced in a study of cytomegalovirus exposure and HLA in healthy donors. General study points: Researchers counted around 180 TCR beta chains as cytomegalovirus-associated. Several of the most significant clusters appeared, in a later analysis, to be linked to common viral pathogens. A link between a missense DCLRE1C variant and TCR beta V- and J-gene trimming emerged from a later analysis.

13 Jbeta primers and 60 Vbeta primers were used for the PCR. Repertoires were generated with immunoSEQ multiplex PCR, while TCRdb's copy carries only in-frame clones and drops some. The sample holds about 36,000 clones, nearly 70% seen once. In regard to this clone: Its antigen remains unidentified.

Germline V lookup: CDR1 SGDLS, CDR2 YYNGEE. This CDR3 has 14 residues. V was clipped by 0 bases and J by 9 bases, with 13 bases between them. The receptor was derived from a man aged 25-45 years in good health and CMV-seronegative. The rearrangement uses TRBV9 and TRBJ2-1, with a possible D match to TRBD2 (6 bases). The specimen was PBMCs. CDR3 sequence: CASSVVSSGGEQFF. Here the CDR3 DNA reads TGTGCCAGCAGCGTAGTGTCGTCCGGGGGTGAGCAGTTCTTC.